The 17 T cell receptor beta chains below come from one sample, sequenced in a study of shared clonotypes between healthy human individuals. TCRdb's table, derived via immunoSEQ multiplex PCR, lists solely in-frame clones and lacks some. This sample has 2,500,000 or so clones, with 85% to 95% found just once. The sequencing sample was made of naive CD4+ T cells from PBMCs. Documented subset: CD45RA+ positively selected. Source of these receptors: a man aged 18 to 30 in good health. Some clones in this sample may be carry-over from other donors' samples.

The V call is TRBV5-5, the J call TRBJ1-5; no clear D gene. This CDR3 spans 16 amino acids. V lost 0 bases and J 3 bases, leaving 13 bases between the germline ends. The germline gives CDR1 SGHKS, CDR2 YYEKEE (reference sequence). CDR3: CASSLGARTDNQPQHF. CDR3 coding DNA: TGTGCCAGCAGCTTGGGGGCGCGGACCGACAATCAGCCCCAGCATTTT.

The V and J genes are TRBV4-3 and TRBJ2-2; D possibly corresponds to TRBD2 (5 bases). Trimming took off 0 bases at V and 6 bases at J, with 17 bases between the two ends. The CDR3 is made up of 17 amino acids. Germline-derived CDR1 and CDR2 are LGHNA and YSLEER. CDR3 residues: CASSQDQGRGGSGELFF. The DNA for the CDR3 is TGCGCCAGCAGCCAAGATCAAGGACGTGGCGGGTCCGGGGAGCTGTTTTTT.

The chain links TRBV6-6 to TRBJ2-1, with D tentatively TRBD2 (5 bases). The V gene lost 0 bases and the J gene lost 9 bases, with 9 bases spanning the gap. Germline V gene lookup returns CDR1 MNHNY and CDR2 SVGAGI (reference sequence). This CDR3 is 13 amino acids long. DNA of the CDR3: TGTGCCAGCAGTTACTCGTATAGCGCTGAGCAGTTCTTC. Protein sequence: CASSYSYSAEQFF.

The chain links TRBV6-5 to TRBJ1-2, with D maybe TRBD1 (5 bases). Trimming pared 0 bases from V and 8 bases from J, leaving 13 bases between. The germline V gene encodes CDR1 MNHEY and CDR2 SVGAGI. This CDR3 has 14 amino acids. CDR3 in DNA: TGTGCCAGCAGTTACTCGGCAGGGACTAGCGGCTACACCTTC. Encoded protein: CASSYSAGTSGYTF.

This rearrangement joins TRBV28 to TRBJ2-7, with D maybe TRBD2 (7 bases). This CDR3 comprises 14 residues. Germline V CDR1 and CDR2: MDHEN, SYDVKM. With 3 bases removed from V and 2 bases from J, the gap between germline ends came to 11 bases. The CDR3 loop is CASSFRGGPYEQYF. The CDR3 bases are TGTGCCAGCAGTTTCCGCGGGGGCCCCTACGAGCAGTACTTC.

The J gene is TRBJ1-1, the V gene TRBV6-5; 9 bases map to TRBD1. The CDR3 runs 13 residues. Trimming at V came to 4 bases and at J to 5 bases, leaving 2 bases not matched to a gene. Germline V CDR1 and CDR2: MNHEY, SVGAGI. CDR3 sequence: CASSWTGETEAFF. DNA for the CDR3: TGTGCCAGCAGTTGGACAGGGGAGACTGAAGCTTTCTTT.

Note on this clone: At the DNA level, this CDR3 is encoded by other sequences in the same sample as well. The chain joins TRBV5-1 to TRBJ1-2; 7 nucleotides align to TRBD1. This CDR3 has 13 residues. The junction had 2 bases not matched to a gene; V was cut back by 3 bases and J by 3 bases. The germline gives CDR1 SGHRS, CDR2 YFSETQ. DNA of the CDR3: TGCGCCAGCAGCTCCACAGGGGACTATGGCTACACCTTC. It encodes CASSSTGDYGYTF.

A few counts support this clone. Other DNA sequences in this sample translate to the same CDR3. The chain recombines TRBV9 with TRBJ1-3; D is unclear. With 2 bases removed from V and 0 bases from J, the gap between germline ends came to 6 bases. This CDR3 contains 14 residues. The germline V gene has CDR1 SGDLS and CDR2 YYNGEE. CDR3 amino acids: CASSVSSSGNTIYF. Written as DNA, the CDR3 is TGTGCCAGCAGCGTCTCCAGCTCTGGAAACACCATATATTTT. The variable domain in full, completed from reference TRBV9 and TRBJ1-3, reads DSGVTQTPKHLITATGQRVTLRCSPRSGDLSVYWYQQSLDQGLQFLIQYYNGEERAKGNILERFSAQQFPDLHSELNLSSLELGDSALYFCASSVSSSGNTIYFGEGSWLTVV.

The CDR3: CASSLFGGPNTEAFF. The CDR3 DNA reads as TGTGCCAGCAGTTTATTTGGGGGGCCGAACACTGAAGCTTTCTTT. The chain carries TRBV28 and TRBJ1-1, with D possibly TRBD1 on 6 matching bases. The V end was cut by 1 base, the J end by 1 base, with 10 bases between. Germline loops: CDR1 MDHEN, CDR2 SYDVKM. This CDR3 spans 15 amino acids.

CDR3 amino acids: CASSATSGRGTGELFF. CDR3 nucleotide sequence: TGTGCCAGCAGCGCCACTAGCGGGAGGGGAACCGGGGAGCTGTTTTTT. The chain carries TRBV5-4 and TRBJ2-2; TRBD2 aligns across 13 bases. The ends lost 4 bases at V and 5 bases at J; junction bases unmatched: 5. Germline assignment: CDR1 SGHNT and CDR2 YYREEE (reference sequence). CDR3 length: 16 amino acids.

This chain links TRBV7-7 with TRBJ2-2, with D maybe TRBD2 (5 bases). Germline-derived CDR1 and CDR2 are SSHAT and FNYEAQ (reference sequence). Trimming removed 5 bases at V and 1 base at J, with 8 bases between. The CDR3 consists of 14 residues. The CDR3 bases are TGTGCCAGCAGCCGTCGGGAGAACACCGGGGAGCTGTTTTTT. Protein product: CASSRRENTGELFF. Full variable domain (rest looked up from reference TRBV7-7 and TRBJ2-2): GAGVSQSPRYKVTKRGQDVTLRCDPISSHATLYWYQQALGQGPEFLTYFNYEAQPDKSGLPSDRFSAERPEGSISTLTIQRTEQRDSAMYRCASSRRENTGELFFGEGSRLTVL.

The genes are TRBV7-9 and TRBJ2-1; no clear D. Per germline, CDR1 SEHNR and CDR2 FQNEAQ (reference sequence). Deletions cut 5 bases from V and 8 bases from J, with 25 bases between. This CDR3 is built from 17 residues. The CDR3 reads CASSLVPRRPPPHEQFF. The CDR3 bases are TGTGCCAGCAGCCTTGTCCCCCGGCGCCCACCCCCGCATGAGCAGTTCTTC. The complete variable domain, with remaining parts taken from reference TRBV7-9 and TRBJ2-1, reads DTGVSQNPRHKITKRGQNVTFRCDPISEHNRLYWYRQTLGQGPEFLTYFQNEAQLEKSRLLSDRFSAERPKGSFSTLEIQRTEQGDSAMYLCASSLVPRRPPPHEQFFGPGTRLTVL.

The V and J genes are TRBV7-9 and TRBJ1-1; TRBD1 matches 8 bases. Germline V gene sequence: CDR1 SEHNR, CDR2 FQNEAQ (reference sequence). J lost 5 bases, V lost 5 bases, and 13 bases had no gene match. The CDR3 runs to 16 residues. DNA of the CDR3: TGTGCCAGCAGCCAGACGGCAGGGGGCATGGGAACTGAAGCTTTCTTT. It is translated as CASSQTAGGMGTEAFF.

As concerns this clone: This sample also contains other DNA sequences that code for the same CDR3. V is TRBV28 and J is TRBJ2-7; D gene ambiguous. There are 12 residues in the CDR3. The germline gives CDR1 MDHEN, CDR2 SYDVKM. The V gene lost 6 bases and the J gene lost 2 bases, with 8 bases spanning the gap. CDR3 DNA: TGTGCCAGCAGCCCCCCTCCCTACGAGCAGTACTTC. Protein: CASSPPPYEQYF. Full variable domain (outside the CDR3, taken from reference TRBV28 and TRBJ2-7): DVKVTQSSRYLVKRTGEKVFLECVQDMDHENMFWYRQDPGLGLRLIYFSYDVKMKEKGDIPEGYSVSREKKERFSLILESASTNQTSMYLCASSPPPYEQYFGPGTRLTVT.

CDR3 sequence (DNA): TGTGCCAGCAGTGGCACCCCTGCGGGAGCGGGATATTTT. Amino acids: CASSGTPAGAGYF. V usage is TRBV2 and J usage is TRBJ2-3; 7 bases align to TRBD2. The CDR3 covers 13 residues. The ends lost 4 bases at V and 15 bases at J; junction bases unmatched: 13. Per the germline V gene, CDR1 is SNHLY and CDR2 is FYNNEI. Variable domain in full (rest from reference TRBV2 and TRBJ2-3): EPEVTQTPSHQVTQMGQEVILRCVPISNHLYFYWYRQILGQKVEFLVSFYNNEISEKSEIFDDQFSVERPDGSNFTLKIRSTKLEDSAMYFCASSGTPAGAGYFGPGTRLTVL.

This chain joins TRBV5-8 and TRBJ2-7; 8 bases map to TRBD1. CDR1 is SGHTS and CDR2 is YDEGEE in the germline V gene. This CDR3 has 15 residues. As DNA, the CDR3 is TGTGCGACTCAGGCCAGGGGGCTTAAGCGCTACGAGCAGTACTTC. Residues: CATQARGLKRYEQYF. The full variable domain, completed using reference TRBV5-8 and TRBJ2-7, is EAGVTQSPTHLIKTRGQQATLRCSPISGHTSVYWYQQALGLGLQFLLWYDEGEERNRGNFPPRFSGRQFPNYSSELNVNALELEDSALYLCATQARGLKRYEQYFGPGTRLTVT.

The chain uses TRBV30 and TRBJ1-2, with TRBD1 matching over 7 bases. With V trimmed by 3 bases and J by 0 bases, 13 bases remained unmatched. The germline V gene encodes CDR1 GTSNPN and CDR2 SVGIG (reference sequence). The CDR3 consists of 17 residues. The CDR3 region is CAWRGKPGQISNYGYTF. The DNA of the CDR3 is TGTGCCTGGAGGGGGAAACCGGGACAGATCTCTAACTATGGCTACACCTTC. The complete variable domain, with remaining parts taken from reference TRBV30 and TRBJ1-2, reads SQTIHQWPATLVQPVGSPLSLECTVEGTSNPNLYWYRQAAGRGLQLLFYSVGIGQISSEVPQNLSASRPQDRQFILSSKKLLLSDSGFYLCAWRGKPGQISNYGYTFGSGTRLTVV.